These 19 T cell receptor beta chains share one sample of origin, sequenced in a study of blood T cells in healthy people across ages. With a J-beta primer mix and a sample-barcoded 5' primer, a second PCR ran about 7 to 12 cycles. Via MiXCR, TCRdb re-called the 5' RACE reads, giving one row per CDR3 protein. The table shows around 800,000 distinct CDR3 sequences, with under 30% occurring only once. These same records also appear under a second study, on T cells of mothers and their children.

The specimen sequenced was blood. The receptor set was obtained from a boy aged 5-17 years in good health.

The J gene is TRBJ2-5, the V gene TRBV4-1, with unresolved D. Germline CDR1 is MGHRA and CDR2 is YSYEKL. The length of the CDR3 is 15 residues. Trimming took off 1 base at V and 2 bases at J, with 11 bases between the two ends. DNA of the CDR3: TGCGCCAGCAGCCAAGTAGGCGAGTTACAAGAGACCCAGTACTTC. Amino acid sequence: CASSQVGELQETQYF.

The rearrangement uses TRBV7-9 and TRBJ2-3; 8 bases match TRBD2. Germline-derived CDR1 and CDR2 are SEHNR and FQNEAQ (reference sequence). V trimming: 5 bases; J trimming: 2 bases; junction bases outside the gene matches: 15. The CDR3 sequence is 18 residues long. CDR3 sequence (DNA): TGTGCCAGCAGCCCCCAGTTTGAGCGGGGGACCAACACAGATACGCAGTATTTT. As protein: CASSPQFERGTNTDTQYF.

This clonotype was counted only a few times. The rearrangement joins TRBV18 to TRBJ1-2; weak D call: TRBD1 (5 bases). CDR3 length equals 15 residues. V dropped 3 bases and J dropped 4 bases, with 15 bases sitting between them. The germline V gene encodes CDR1 KGHSH and CDR2 LQKENI. CDR3 nucleotides: TGTGCCAGCTCACCTAGAGCGGGGCGGGTCTATGGCTACACCTTC. Translated: CASSPRAGRVYGYTF.

This clonotype appeared a few times. V is TRBV6-2 or TRBV6-3 and J is TRBJ2-7; D ambiguous. The length of the CDR3 is 13 residues. Germline CDR1 reads MNHEY; CDR2 reads SVGEGT. V was cut by 11 bases and J by 3 bases, with 17 bases left in between. The CDR3 spells CASLEVNGYEQYF. The DNA for the CDR3 is TGTGCCTCCCTCGAGGTGAACGGCTACGAGCAGTACTTC.

V gene TRBV2 combines with J gene TRBJ2-7; the match to TRBD2 covers 11 bases. Losses at the gene ends were 5 bases for V and 3 bases for J; bases not matched to a gene: 6. Looked up from germline, CDR1 is SNHLY and CDR2 is FYNNEI. CDR3 length equals 15 residues. The CDR3 here is CASSQTSGGLYEQYF. The DNA of the CDR3 is TGTGCCAGCAGTCAAACTAGCGGGGGCCTCTACGAGCAGTACTTC.

This clonotype was seen a handful of times. This chain connects TRBV6-5 to TRBJ1-3, with 7 bases matching TRBD1. V was pared by 0 bases and J by 10 bases, with 6 bases of the junction left unmatched. This CDR3 region has 14 residues. Germline V gene sequence: CDR1 MNHEY, CDR2 SVGAGI. The CDR3 loop reads CASSYSTGSLTIYF. The CDR3 DNA follows: TGTGCCAGCAGTTACTCGACAGGGTCACTTACCATATATTTT.

The chain recombines TRBV27 with TRBJ1-5; D unresolved. The CDR3 runs to 14 residues. Per germline, CDR1 MNHEY and CDR2 SMNVEV (reference sequence). Trimming stripped 6 bases from V and 1 base from J, with 10 bases between. The DNA for the CDR3 is TGTGCCAGCAGCTTGATCGGGAGCAATCAGCCCCAGCATTTT. It specifies CASSLIGSNQPQHF.

The chain employs TRBV4-1 and TRBJ2-7; 11 bases are a match to TRBD2. The CDR3 runs 17 residues. Germline CDR1 MGHRA, CDR2 YSYEKL. The J segment lost 8 bases and the V segment lost 0 bases, leaving 12 bases of the junction unmatched. In DNA, the CDR3 is TGCGCCAGCAGCCAAGATAAGACTAGCGGGGCAAAATGGCAGCAGTACTTC. Translating gives CASSQDKTSGAKWQQYF.

CDR3: CASSQPTTRAGLDTQYF. Written as DNA, the CDR3 is TGCGCCAGCAGCCAACCGACGACTAGGGCTGGGCTTGATACGCAGTATTTT. This rearrangement joins TRBV4-1 to TRBJ2-3; D might be TRBD2 (6 bases). Trimming cost V 2 bases and J 6 bases, with 21 bases left between them. The CDR3 is 17 residues long. Germline values: CDR1 MGHRA, CDR2 YSYEKL.

The chain combines TRBV3-1 with TRBJ2-6; D ambiguous. The CDR3 has 15 amino acids. With 1 base removed from V and 2 bases from J, the gap between germline ends came to 6 bases. Germline loops: CDR1 LGHDT, CDR2 YNNKEL (reference sequence). The CDR3 region has the DNA TGTGCCAGCAGCCAAGTTGTCCCTGGGGCCAACGTCCTGACTTTC. Translated: CASSQVVPGANVLTF.

This chain uses TRBV4-1 with TRBJ1-5; 7 bases align to TRBD1. The CDR3 runs 16 residues. The V gene's germline CDR1 is MGHRA and CDR2 YSYEKL. The V segment lost 1 base and the J segment 6 bases; nucleotides outside the gene matches: 9. The CDR3 region is CASSQGKGGSPQPQHF. Here the CDR3 DNA reads TGCGCCAGCAGCCAAGGAAAAGGGGGCTCCCCTCAGCCCCAGCATTTT.

This clonotype has just a few counts. This chain links TRBV11-2 with TRBJ1-1; D gene unclear. The germline V gene has CDR1 SGHAT and CDR2 FQNNGV. V dropped 1 base and J dropped 1 base, with 4 bases sitting between them. The CDR3 loop spans 13 amino acids. The DNA of the CDR3 is TGTGCCAGCAGCTTAGGCTGGAACACTGAAGCTTTCTTT. Protein: CASSLGWNTEAFF.

The chain is built from TRBV7-2 and TRBJ2-7; tentatively, D is TRBD2 (5 bases). V gave up 4 bases and J gave up 6 bases, with 19 bases separating them. The CDR3 loop spans 15 amino acids. The germline V gene encodes CDR1 SGHTA and CDR2 FQGNSA. CDR3 bases: TGTGCCAGCAGCTCTACAATTGACCCTCGGGGCGAGCAGTACTTC. It yields the protein CASSSTIDPRGEQYF.

The chain combines TRBV10-3 with TRBJ1-4; TRBD1 is a possible D gene (6 bases). CDR1 is ENHRY, CDR2 SYGVKD, per germline. V lost 4 bases and J 5 bases, leaving 14 bases between the germline ends. The CDR3 has 15 residues. The CDR3 DNA reads as TGTGCCATCAGTGCTCAAGGGGGATCCAATGAAAAACTGTTTTTT. This translates into CAISAQGGSNEKLFF.

The chain joins TRBV20-1 to TRBJ2-1, with 10 positions matching TRBD2. Trimming cost V 0 bases and J 6 bases; bases outside gene matches: 8. Germline V gene data show CDR1 as DFQATT and CDR2 as SNEGSKA (reference sequence). The CDR3 loop spans 16 amino acids. The chain's CDR3 is CSARDVRTSGTNEQFF. CDR3 bases: TGCAGTGCTAGAGACGTCAGGACTAGCGGCACCAATGAGCAGTTCTTC.

This clonotype has a handful of counts. CDR3 amino acids: CASSLDLGGSYNEQFF. The DNA for the CDR3 is TGTGCCAGCAGCTTGGACCTTGGGGGCTCCTACAATGAGCAGTTCTTC. The chain uses TRBV11-2 and TRBJ2-1; D could derive from TRBD1 or TRBD2 (5 bases each). CDR1 is SGHAT, CDR2 FQNNGV, per germline. The CDR3 loop spans 16 amino acids. V was clipped by 3 bases and J by 0 bases, with 12 bases between them.

This clonotype has a handful of counts. The J gene is TRBJ2-1, the V gene TRBV29-1, with unresolved D. The CDR3 is 13 residues long. CDR1 and CDR2 from the germline V gene are SQVTM and ANQGSEA. Between the trimmed V and J ends, which lost 4 bases and 2 bases, there was a span of 9 bases. CDR3 DNA sequence: TGCAGCGTTGGGGCCCTACCCTACAATGAGCAGTTCTTC. The encoded protein is CSVGALPYNEQFF.

This clonotype was picked up a small number of times. J is TRBJ1-4 and V is TRBV28; TRBD1 is a possible D gene (5 bases). The CDR3 totals 15 residues. V lost 8 bases and J lost 7, with 20 bases in between. Germline V CDR1 and CDR2: MDHEN, SYDVKM. CDR3 sequence: CASLRPGGPFEKLFF. Written as DNA, the CDR3 is TGTGCCAGCCTCCGGCCGGGGGGTCCGTTTGAAAAACTGTTTTTT.

This clonotype was detected only a few times. The chain is built from TRBV7-9 and TRBJ2-1, with D tentatively TRBD2 (6 bases). CDR1 and CDR2 (germline): SEHNR, FQNEAQ (reference sequence). The CDR3 loop spans 14 amino acids. Trimming shortened V by 6 bases and J by 7 bases, and 16 bases separated the two germline ends. The CDR3, as DNA: TGTGCCAGCAGTTTGAGACTAGTGACGAATGAGCAGTTCTTC. Residues: CASSLRLVTNEQFF.